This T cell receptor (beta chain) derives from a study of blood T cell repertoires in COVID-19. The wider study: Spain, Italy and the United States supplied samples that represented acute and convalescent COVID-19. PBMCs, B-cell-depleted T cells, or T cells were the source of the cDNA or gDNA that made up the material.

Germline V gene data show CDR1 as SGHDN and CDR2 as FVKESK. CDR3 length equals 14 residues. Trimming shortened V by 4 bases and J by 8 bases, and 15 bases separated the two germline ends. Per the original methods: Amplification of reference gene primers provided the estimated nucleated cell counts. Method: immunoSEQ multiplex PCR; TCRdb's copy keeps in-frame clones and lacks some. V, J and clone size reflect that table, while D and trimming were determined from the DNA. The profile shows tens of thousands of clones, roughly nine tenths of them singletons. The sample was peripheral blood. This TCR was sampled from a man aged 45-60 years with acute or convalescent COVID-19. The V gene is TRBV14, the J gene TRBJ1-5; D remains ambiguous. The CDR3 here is CASSRPGSWEPQHF. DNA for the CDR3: TGTGCCAGCAGCCGACCCGGGTCCTGGGAGCCCCAGCATTTT.